This TCR beta chain was obtained from a study of regulatory T cells in long-lasting Graves disease. The CDR3 is made up of 16 amino acids. Trimming took 5 bases from V and 9 from J; bases not matched to a gene: 14. Germline lookup yields CDR1 KGHDR and CDR2 SFDVKD. Time point: persistent/refractory GD, antithyroid drugs over 5 years with positive TRAb. Construction of the TCR library relied on RNA isolated from PBMCs. The authors built TCR beta libraries using iRepertoire HTBI primers and Arm-PCR of CDR3 regions. One entry per CDR3 protein, called by TCRdb with MiXCR from the multiplex PCR reads. The profile shows 360,000 or so distinct CDR3 sequences, around 23% of them singletons.

The source was peripheral blood mononuclear cells (PBMCs), collected when the disease was refractory, from a patient treated with antithyroid drugs. The rearrangement joins TRBV24-1 to TRBJ2-1; 8 bases agree with TRBD2. This sequence originates from a woman aged 40 to 55 with Graves disease. CDR3 DNA: TGTGCCACCAGTGGTAGCGTAGCGGGGATTGGGGGTGAGCAGTTCTTC. It yields the protein CATSGSVAGIGGEQFF.